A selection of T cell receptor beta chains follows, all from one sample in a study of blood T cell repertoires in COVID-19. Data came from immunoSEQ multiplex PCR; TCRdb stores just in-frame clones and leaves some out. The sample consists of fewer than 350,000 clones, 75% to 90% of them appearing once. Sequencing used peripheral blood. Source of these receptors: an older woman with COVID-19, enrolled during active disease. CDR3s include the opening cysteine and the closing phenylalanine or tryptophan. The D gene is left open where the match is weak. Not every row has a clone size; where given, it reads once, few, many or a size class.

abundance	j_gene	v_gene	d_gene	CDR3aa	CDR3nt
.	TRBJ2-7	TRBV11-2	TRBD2	CASTSGGQRGGTYEQYF	TGTGCCAGCACCTCAGGGGGCCAGCGGGGGGGCACCTACGAGCAGTACTTC
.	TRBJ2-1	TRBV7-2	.	CASSPGLHNEQFF	TGTGCCAGCAGCCCGGGACTCCACAATGAGCAGTTCTTC
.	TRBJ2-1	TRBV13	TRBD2	CASSLVASGYSSYNEQFF	TGTGCCAGCAGCTTAGTGGCTAGCGGTTATAGCTCCTACAATGAGCAGTTCTTC
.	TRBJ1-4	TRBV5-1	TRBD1	CASSLQGMEEEKLFF	TGCGCCAGCAGCTTACAGGGGATGGAGGAGGAAAAACTGTTTTTT
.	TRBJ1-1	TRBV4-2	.	CASSQTSGQSLLEGAFF	TGTGCCAGCAGCCAGACCTCAGGGCAGTCGCTGCTCGAAGGAGCTTTCTTT
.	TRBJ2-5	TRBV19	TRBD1	CASRGVGDRGTQYF	TGTGCCAGTAGGGGTGTCGGGGACAGGGGGACCCAGTACTTC
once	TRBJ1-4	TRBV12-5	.	CASGLQGLGEKLFF	TGTGCTAGTGGTTTGCAGGGTTTAGGGGAAAAACTGTTTTTT
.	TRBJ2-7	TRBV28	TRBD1	CASSPWGTGVYEQYF	TGTGCCAGCAGTCCGTGGGGGACAGGCGTCTACGAGCAGTACTTC
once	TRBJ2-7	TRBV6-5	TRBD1	CATRGTGTSYEQYF	TGTGCCACCCGGGGGACAGGAACTTCCTACGAGCAGTACTTC
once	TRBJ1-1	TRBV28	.	CASSFRRVGQDTEAFF	TGTGCCAGCAGTTTCCGCCGAGTGGGACAAGACACTGAAGCTTTCTTT
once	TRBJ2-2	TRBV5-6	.	CASSFSASDTGELFF	TGTGCCAGCAGCTTTTCCGCCTCGGACACCGGGGAGCTGTTTTTT
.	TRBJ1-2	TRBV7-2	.	CASSPIGGTRGYTF	TGTGCCAGCAGCCCCATAGGGGGAACTAGAGGCTACACCTTC
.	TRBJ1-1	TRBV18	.	CASSTGTKTEAFF	TGTGCCAGCTCGACCGGGACAAAGACTGAAGCTTTCTTT
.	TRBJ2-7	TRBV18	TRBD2	CASSPTSGHYEQYF	TGTGCCAGCTCCCCCACTAGCGGCCACTACGAGCAGTACTTC
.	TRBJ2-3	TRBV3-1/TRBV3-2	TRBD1	CASSQAGGQGTQYF	TGTGCCAGCAGCCAAGCGGGGGGACAGGGTACGCAGTATTTT
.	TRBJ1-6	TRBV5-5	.	CASSSGQTMDNSPLHF	TGTGCCAGCAGCTCAGGACAAACAATGGATAATTCACCCCTCCACTTT
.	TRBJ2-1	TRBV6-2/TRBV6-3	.	CASSFGLLFGLFF	TGTGCCAGCAGCTTCGGACTTCTTTTTGGATTGTTCTTC
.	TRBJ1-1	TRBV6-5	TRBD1	CATNDRGSTEAFF	TGTGCCACTAACGACAGGGGAAGTACTGAAGCTTTCTTT
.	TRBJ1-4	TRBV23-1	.	CASSPYYPDREKLFF	TGCGCCAGCAGTCCCTACTACCCAGATCGTGAAAAACTGTTTTTT
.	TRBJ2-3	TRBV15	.	CATSRELDSTDTQYF	TGTGCCACCAGCAGAGAACTAGATAGCACAGATACGCAGTATTTT
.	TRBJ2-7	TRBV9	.	CASSVDGGFIEQYF	TGTGCCAGCAGCGTAGACGGAGGGTTCATCGAGCAGTACTTC
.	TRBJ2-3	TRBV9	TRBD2	CASGASGGATDTQYF	TGTGCCAGCGGTGCTAGCGGGGGCGCCACAGATACGCAGTATTTT
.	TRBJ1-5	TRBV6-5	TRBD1	CASSKGQGANQPQHF	TGTGCCAGCAGTAAGGGACAGGGTGCTAATCAGCCCCAGCATTTT
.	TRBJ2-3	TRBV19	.	CASSIMRADTQYF	TGTGCCAGTAGTATTATGAGGGCAGATACGCAGTATTTT
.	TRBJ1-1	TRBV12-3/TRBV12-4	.	CASSRTENTEAFF	TGTGCCAGCAGCCGGACAGAAAACACTGAAGCTTTCTTT
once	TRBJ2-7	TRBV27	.	CASSLYRGGYEQYF	TGTGCCAGCAGTTTATATAGGGGAGGCTACGAGCAGTACTTC
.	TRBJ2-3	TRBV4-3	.	CASSQGTSRTDTQYF	TGCGCCAGCAGCCAAGGAACTTCCCGCACAGATACGCAGTATTTT
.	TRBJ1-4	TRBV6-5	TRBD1	CASSSTGGNEKLFF	TGTGCCAGCAGTTCGACAGGGGGCAATGAAAAACTGTTTTTT
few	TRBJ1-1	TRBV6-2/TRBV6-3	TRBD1	CASRLTGETEAFF	TGTGCCAGCCGTTTGACAGGGGAAACTGAAGCTTTCTTT
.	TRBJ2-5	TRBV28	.	CASSRSAGLKTQYF	TGTGCCAGCAGCCGTAGCGCGGGGTTGAAGACCCAGTACTTC
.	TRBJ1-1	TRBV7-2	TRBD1	CASSLAPWSGGKTFF	TGTGCCAGCAGCTTAGCGCCGTGGTCAGGGGGGAAAACTTTCTTT
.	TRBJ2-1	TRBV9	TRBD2	CASSVTSGGNEQFF	TGTGCCAGCAGCGTAACTAGCGGGGGAAATGAGCAGTTCTTC
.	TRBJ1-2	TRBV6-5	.	CASSYTSRGSSYGYTF	TGTGCCAGCAGTTACACAAGTCGGGGTTCATCCTATGGCTACACCTTC
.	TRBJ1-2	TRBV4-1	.	CASSQVTGVGGYTF	TGCGCCAGCAGCCAAGTAACCGGAGTAGGCGGCTACACCTTC
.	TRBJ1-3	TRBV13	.	CASSAQQTDRGTPSGNTIYF	TGTGCCAGCAGCGCCCAACAAACCGATAGAGGGACACCCTCTGGAAACACCATATATTTT
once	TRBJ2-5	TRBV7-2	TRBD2	CASSLGLVGETQYF	TGTGCCAGCAGCTTGGGACTAGTGGGGGAGACCCAGTACTTC
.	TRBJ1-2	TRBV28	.	CASSGQGFPNYGYTF	TGTGCCAGCAGTGGGCAGGGCTTCCCTAACTATGGCTACACCTTC
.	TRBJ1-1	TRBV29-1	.	CSVAKLMNTEAFF	TGCAGCGTTGCGAAGCTCATGAACACTGAAGCTTTCTTT
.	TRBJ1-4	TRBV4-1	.	CASSQDSPGGAPVEKLFF	TGCGCCAGCAGCCAAGATTCCCCGGGAGGAGCCCCTGTAGAAAAACTGTTTTTT
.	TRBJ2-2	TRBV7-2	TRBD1	CASTLDRANTGELFF	TGTGCCAGCACCCTGGACAGGGCTAACACCGGGGAGCTGTTTTTT
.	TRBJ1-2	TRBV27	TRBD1	CASSSGQGRGYGYTF	TGTGCCAGCAGTTCGGGACAGGGAAGGGGCTATGGCTACACCTTC
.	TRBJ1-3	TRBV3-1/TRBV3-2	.	CASSPSSSGNTIYF	TGTGCCAGCAGCCCTTCGAGCTCTGGAAACACCATATATTTT
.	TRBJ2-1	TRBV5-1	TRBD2	CASSPLTSGEYNEQFF	TGCGCCAGCAGCCCGCTGACTAGCGGGGAGTACAATGAGCAGTTCTTC
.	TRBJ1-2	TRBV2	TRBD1	CASGTDYGYTF	TGTGCCAGCGGGACAGACTATGGCTACACCTTC
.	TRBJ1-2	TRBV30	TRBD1	CAWRVQGAFGYTF	TGTGCCTGGAGGGTCCAGGGGGCATTTGGCTACACCTTC
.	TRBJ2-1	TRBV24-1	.	CATSDFPGYGSYNEQFF	TGTGCCACCAGTGATTTTCCGGGTTATGGCTCCTACAATGAGCAGTTCTTC
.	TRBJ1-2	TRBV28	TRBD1	CASTEGQGYGYTF	TGTGCCAGCACCGAGGGACAGGGATACGGCTACACCTTC
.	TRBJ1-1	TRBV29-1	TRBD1	CSARDSQGKAFF	TGCAGCGCCAGGGACAGTCAGGGTAAAGCTTTCTTT
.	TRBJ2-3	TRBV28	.	CASSPLGDRTDTQYF	TGTGCCAGCAGCCCCCTCGGGGATCGCACAGATACGCAGTATTTT
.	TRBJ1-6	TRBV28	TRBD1	CASRQTGGNSPLHF	TGTGCCAGCAGACAGACAGGGGGTAATTCACCCCTCCACTTT
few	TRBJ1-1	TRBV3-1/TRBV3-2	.	CASSQAGVNTEAFF	TGTGCCAGCAGCCAAGCGGGGGTGAACACTGAAGCTTTCTTT
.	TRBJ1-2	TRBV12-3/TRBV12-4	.	CASSLQGMGGYTF	TGTGCCAGCAGTTTGCAGGGGATGGGTGGCTACACCTTC
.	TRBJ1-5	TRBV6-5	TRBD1	CASRRGTANQPQHF	TGTGCCAGCAGGCGCGGGACAGCAAATCAGCCCCAGCATTTT